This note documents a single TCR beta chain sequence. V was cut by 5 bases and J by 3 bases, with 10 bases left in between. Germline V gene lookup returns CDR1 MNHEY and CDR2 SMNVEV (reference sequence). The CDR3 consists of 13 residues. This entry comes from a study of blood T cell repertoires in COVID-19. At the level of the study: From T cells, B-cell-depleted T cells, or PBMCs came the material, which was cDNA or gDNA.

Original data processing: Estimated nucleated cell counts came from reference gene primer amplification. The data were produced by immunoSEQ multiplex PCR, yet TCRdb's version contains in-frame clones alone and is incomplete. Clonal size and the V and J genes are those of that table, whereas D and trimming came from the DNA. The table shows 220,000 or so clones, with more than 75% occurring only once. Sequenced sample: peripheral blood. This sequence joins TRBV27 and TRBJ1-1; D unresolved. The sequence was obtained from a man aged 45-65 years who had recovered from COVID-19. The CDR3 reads CASSPNRDTEAFF. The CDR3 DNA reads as TGTGCCAGCAGTCCGAATAGAGACACTGAAGCTTTCTTT.